Shown below are 9 T cell receptor beta chains from a single sample sequenced in a study of spatial heterogeneity in lung cancer. Study-wide results and caveats: Counts that tracked tumor mutation counts were those of expanded intratumoral alpha and beta TCRs.

One entry per CDR3 protein results from TCRdb running MiXCR on the 5' RACE reads. The sample gives around 9,000 distinct CDR3 sequences, over 3.5% of which show up once; 9.5% to 13% is in the top ten. Time point denoted: sample taken at primary tumor resection. For these TCRs, the target antigens are not known. Sequencing was performed on lung tumor tissue, taken at surgery. These receptor sequences come from a female donor with early-stage non-small cell lung cancer.

This clonotype was observed at least ten times. The chain recombines TRBV6-1 with TRBJ2-3; D is unresolved. CDR3 length equals 11 residues. Germline V gene lookup returns CDR1 MNHNS and CDR2 SASEGT. V lost 3 bases and J lost 5, with 3 bases in between. CDR3 in amino acids: CASSEVDTQYF. The CDR3 region has the DNA TGTGCCAGCAGTGAGGTAGATACGCAGTATTTT.

In its sample, this clonotype ranks as medium-sized. The rearrangement links TRBV3-1 to TRBJ2-7, with D maybe TRBD2 (6 bases). Germline lookup yields CDR1 LGHDT and CDR2 YNNKEL (reference sequence). V was trimmed by 6 bases and J by 7 bases, leaving 19 bases between them. This CDR3 is 14 amino acids long. CDR3 region: CASRASVAAYEQYF. The CDR3 bases are TGTGCCAGCAGGGCCTCGGTAGCGGCGTATGAGCAGTACTTC.

This clonotype was counted at least ten times. This sequence joins TRBV3-1 and TRBJ2-1; 11 positions match TRBD2. Germline V gene data show CDR1 as LGHDT and CDR2 as YNNKEL (reference sequence). V lost 5 bases to trimming and J lost 9 bases; unmatched junction nucleotides: 9. This CDR3 is built from 15 residues. CDR3 DNA: TGTGCCAGCAGCTCACTAGCGGGAGAAACGGGTGAGCAGTTCTTC. Translating gives CASSSLAGETGEQFF.

At least ten counts were recorded for this clonotype. The rearrangement joins TRBV11-2 to TRBJ2-1; TRBD1 agrees at 8 bases. Germline V gives CDR1 SGHAT, CDR2 FQNNGV. CDR3 length: 14 amino acids. V shed 5 bases and J 8 bases; nucleotides not matched to a gene: 8. The DNA for the CDR3 is TGTGCCAGCAGCCCGGACAGGGCATTTGATGAGCAGTTCTTC. Protein: CASSPDRAFDEQFF.

This clonotype was picked up many times. The V call is TRBV7-8, the J call TRBJ2-2, with 9 positions matching TRBD1. Germline V gene lookup returns CDR1 SGHVS and CDR2 FQNEAQ. V shed 5 bases and J 6 bases; nucleotides not matched to a gene: 7. The CDR3 loop spans 15 amino acids. The DNA of the CDR3 is TGTGCCAGCAGCCCAAGGACAGGGGTGTCCGGGGAGCTGTTTTTT. Protein: CASSPRTGVSGELFF. The full variable domain, in which reference TRBV7-8 and TRBJ2-2 provide the parts outside the CDR3, is GAGVSQSPRYKVAKRGQDVALRCDPISGHVSLFWYQQALGQGPEFLTYFQNEAQLDKSGLPSDRFFAERPEGSVSTLKIQRTQQEDSAVYLCASSPRTGVSGELFFGEGSRLTVL.

This clonotype was counted ten times or more. The chain joins TRBV6-5 to TRBJ2-7, with D maybe TRBD2 (6 bases). The CDR3 covers 13 residues. The germline V gene encodes CDR1 MNHEY and CDR2 SVGAGI. The V and J ends lost 9 bases and 1 base respectively, with 13 bases between them. CDR3 loop: CASNLAGSYEQYF. In DNA form, the CDR3 reads TGTGCCAGTAACCTCGCGGGATCCTACGAGCAGTACTTC.

In its sample, this clonotype was seen many times. The genes are TRBV7-9 and TRBJ2-3, with 7 bases lining up with TRBD2. CDR3 length: 16 residues. Germline CDR1 SEHNR, CDR2 FQNEAQ (reference sequence). With V trimmed by 0 bases and J by 4 bases, 7 bases remained unmatched. DNA of the CDR3: TGTGCCAGCAGCTTAGCTGGCGGGAGAAAGCCAGATACGCAGTATTTT. Translation gives CASSLAGGRKPDTQYF.

This clonotype has at least ten counts. The CDR3 nucleotides read TGTGCCACCAGCACAAGCGAAGGGAGAGAGACCCAGTACTTC. The encoded protein is CATSTSEGRETQYF. V gene TRBV15 combines with J gene TRBJ2-5; D perhaps matches TRBD2 (5 bases). Trimming cost V 4 bases and J 4 bases, with 13 bases left between them. This CDR3 comprises 14 residues. Looked up from germline, CDR1 is LNHNV and CDR2 is YYDKDF (reference sequence).

This clonotype was seen many times. This chain uses TRBV5-1 with TRBJ2-5; 8 bases line up with TRBD1. CDR1 is SGHRS, CDR2 YFSETQ, per germline. Unmatched junction bases numbered 7, after V lost 1 base and J lost 5 bases. The CDR3 has 15 amino acids. The CDR3 region has the DNA TGCGCCAGCAGCTTGAGGCCAGGGGGCGCGGAGACCCAGTACTTC. Its translation: CASSLRPGGAETQYF.